These T cell receptor beta chains were read from a single sample in a study of cytomegalovirus exposure and HLA in healthy donors. The protocol was immunoSEQ multiplex PCR, while the TCRdb copy is restricted to in-frame clones and leaves out a portion. This sample has some 130,000 clones; roughly 70% occur once, and the top ten carry over 6.5%. Source material: PBMCs. These receptors were taken from a man aged 30 to 39 in good health and CMV-seronegative. Both conserved end residues are part of each CDR3. The D gene is left open where the match is weak. The size entry is marked missing in some rows and otherwise reads once, few, many or a size class.

>-|TRBV5-6|-|TRBJ1-2
CASSLDGGVNYGYTF
TGTGCCAGCAGCTTGGATGGGGGGGTTAACTATGGCTACACCTTC
>TRBD1|TRBV30|-|TRBJ1-6
CAWRDRGKSPLHF
TGTGCCTGGAGGGACAGGGGGAAATCACCCCTCCACTTT
>-|TRBV9|few|TRBJ2-1
CASSVGTPNEQFF
TGTGCCAGCAGCGTTGGGACTCCCAATGAGCAGTTCTTC
>TRBD1|TRBV5-1|-|TRBJ2-7
CASRARTGAYEQYF
TGCGCCAGCAGGGCCCGGACAGGGGCCTACGAGCAGTACTTC
>TRBD1|TRBV28|few|TRBJ1-4
CASSTGQWREKLFF
TGTGCCAGCAGTACGGGACAGTGGAGAGAAAAACTGTTTTTT
>TRBD1|TRBV11-2|-|TRBJ1-2
CASSRTGPDNGYTF
TGTGCCAGTTCTAGGACAGGACCCGACAATGGCTACACCTTC
>-|TRBV5-6|-|TRBJ2-6
CASSLVGSGANGLTF
TGTGCCAGCAGCTTGGTAGGCTCTGGGGCCAACGGCCTGACTTTC
>-|TRBV5-1|once|TRBJ1-2
CASSLTPTLGLLTNYGYTF
TGCGCCAGCAGCTTAACCCCAACCCTGGGACTGCTGACTAACTATGGCTACACCTTC
>-|TRBV7-5|-|TRBJ2-4
CARRGGQELAKNSQYF
TGTGCCAGAAGAGGGGGACAGGAACTAGCCAAAAACAGTCAGTACTTC
>TRBD1|TRBV19|-|TRBJ1-4
CASSAGGATNEKLFF
TGTGCCAGTAGTGCAGGGGGTGCAACTAATGAAAAACTGTTTTTT
>-|TRBV9|-|TRBJ1-3
CASSVAPDTSSGNTIYF
TGTGCCAGCAGCGTAGCCCCCGACACCAGCTCTGGAAACACCATATATTTT
>TRBD2|TRBV11-3|-|TRBJ2-1
CASRTSGRNYNEQFF
TGTGCCAGCAGAACTAGCGGGAGAAACTACAATGAGCAGTTCTTC
>TRBD2|TRBV4-2|-|TRBJ2-3
CASSLTSGSPDTQYF
TGTGCCAGCAGCCTTACTAGCGGGAGCCCAGATACGCAGTATTTT
>TRBD2|TRBV5-4|-|TRBJ2-7
CASSLSGAAYEQYF
TGTGCCAGCAGCTTAAGCGGGGCGGCCTACGAGCAGTACTTC
>-|TRBV27|-|TRBJ2-7
CASSADGSYEQYF
TGTGCCAGCAGCGCTGACGGGTCCTACGAGCAGTACTTC
>TRBD1|TRBV28|-|TRBJ1-5
CASSSGGGNQPQHF
TGTGCCAGCAGTTCAGGGGGCGGGAATCAGCCCCAGCATTTT
>-|TRBV6-1|-|TRBJ1-5
CASTVSRGGNQPQHF
TGTGCCAGCACCGTATCCCGGGGGGGGAATCAGCCCCAGCATTTT
>TRBD1|TRBV19|-|TRBJ1-5
CASRLDREGNQPQHF
TGTGCCAGTAGATTGGACAGGGAGGGCAATCAGCCCCAGCATTTT
>-|TRBV30|-|TRBJ1-1
CAWSVWRDGTEAFF
TGTGCCTGGAGTGTATGGAGGGACGGGACTGAAGCTTTCTTT
>-|TRBV5-1|once|TRBJ2-3
CASSPLADSTDTQYF
TGCGCCAGCAGCCCTCTAGCAGATAGCACAGATACGCAGTATTTT
>-|TRBV15|-|TRBJ1-1
CATSRDGRNTEAFF
TGTGCCACCAGCAGAGATGGTAGAAACACTGAAGCTTTCTTT
>-|TRBV6-1|-|TRBJ2-5
CASSEGPGEETQYF
TGTGCCAGCAGTGAGGGGCCGGGGGAAGAGACCCAGTACTTC
>-|TRBV9|-|TRBJ2-5
CASSVAGGLKETQYF
TGTGCCAGCAGCGTAGCTGGGGGCCTGAAGGAGACCCAGTACTTC
>-|TRBV6-1|-|TRBJ1-1
CASSDWNTEAFF
TGTGCCAGCTCCGACTGGAACACTGAAGCTTTCTTT
>-|TRBV6-1|once|TRBJ2-7
CASSLGAAFYYEQYF
TGTGCCAGCAGTTTAGGGGCGGCCTTTTACTACGAGCAGTACTTC
>TRBD1|TRBV5-1|-|TRBJ2-3
CASSSGTGLTDTQYF
TGCGCCAGCAGCTCCGGGACAGGGCTCACAGATACGCAGTATTTT
>TRBD1|TRBV13|once|TRBJ2-1
CASSLAPWGTGDSEQFF
TGTGCCAGCAGCTTAGCCCCCTGGGGGACAGGGGACTCTGAGCAGTTCTTC
>TRBD1|TRBV6-1|-|TRBJ1-2
CASISTGTYGYTF
TGTGCCAGCATTTCGACAGGGACCTATGGCTACACCTTC
>-|TRBV6-5|-|TRBJ1-1
CASTPHSSNTEAFF
TGTGCCAGCACCCCGCACAGTTCAAACACTGAAGCTTTCTTT
>-|TRBV11-2|-|TRBJ1-2
CASSPFGYGYTF
TGTGCCAGCAGCCCTTTCGGCTATGGCTACACCTTC
>TRBD2|TRBV6-4|-|TRBJ2-3
CASSGTSGGGEDTQYF
TGTGCCAGCAGTGGGACTAGCGGGGGGGGTGAAGATACGCAGTATTTT
>-|TRBV15|-|TRBJ1-6
CATSRDAGLSSYNSPLHF
TGTGCCACCAGCAGAGACGCTGGACTGAGCTCCTATAATTCACCCCTCCACTTT
>-|TRBV2|-|TRBJ2-5
CASGGQQTQYF
TGTGCCAGCGGCGGCCAACAGACCCAGTACTTC
>-|TRBV11-2|-|TRBJ2-2
CASSSGDRGDTGELFF
TGTGCCAGCAGCTCGGGGGACAGAGGGGACACCGGGGAGCTGTTTTTT
>-|TRBV6-1|-|TRBJ2-3
CASSDRGTDTQYF
TGTGCCAGCAGTGACCGAGGCACAGATACGCAGTATTTT
>TRBD2|TRBV27|-|TRBJ2-7
CASSFTSRLAGGTRSPYEQYF
TGTGCCAGCAGTTTCACATCTAGACTAGCGGGAGGGACTCGGAGTCCCTACGAGCAGTACTTC
>-|TRBV4-1|few|TRBJ1-5
CASSQDLHQPQHF
TGCGCCAGCAGCCAAGATCTACATCAGCCCCAGCATTTT
>TRBD1|TRBV2|-|TRBJ2-6
CAGQVYGANVLTF
TGTGCCGGACAGGTGTATGGGGCCAACGTCCTGACTTTC
>TRBD1|TRBV4-2|-|TRBJ1-3
CASSSRQGSSGNTIYF
TGTGCCAGCAGCTCCCGACAGGGGAGCTCTGGAAACACCATATATTTT
>TRBD2|TRBV7-3|few|TRBJ2-1
CASSLLGSGGLDEQFF
TGTGCCAGCAGCCTGCTTGGTAGCGGGGGGTTGGATGAGCAGTTCTTC
>-|TRBV7-2|-|TRBJ1-5
CASSPSGQRNQPQHF
TGTGCCAGCAGCCCCTCCGGACAGCGCAATCAGCCCCAGCATTTT
>-|TRBV9|-|TRBJ2-2
CASSALAANTGELFF
TGTGCCAGCAGCGCCTTAGCCGCGAACACCGGGGAGCTGTTTTTT
>TRBD2|TRBV13|-|TRBJ2-1
CASSFLTSGGYNEQFF
TGTGCCAGCAGCTTTCTCACTAGCGGGGGGTACAATGAGCAGTTCTTC
>TRBD2|TRBV19|few|TRBJ2-1
CASSIVGGTSGLLSSYNEQFF
TGTGCCAGTAGTATAGTGGGCGGGACTAGCGGGTTGCTAAGCTCCTACAATGAGCAGTTCTTC
>TRBD1|TRBV11-3|-|TRBJ2-1
CASSLDGSGGGNEQFF
TGTGCCAGCAGCCTAGATGGGTCAGGGGGTGGGAATGAGCAGTTCTTC
>-|TRBV11-3|-|TRBJ2-2
CASSFRQGSITGELFF
TGTGCCAGCAGCTTTCGCCAGGGTAGTATCACCGGGGAGCTGTTTTTT
>TRBD1|TRBV11-3|-|TRBJ2-7
CASSAGQGPYEQYF
TGTGCCAGCAGCGCCGGACAGGGACCCTACGAGCAGTACTTC
>-|TRBV25-1|-|TRBJ2-3
CASSPEWDTQYF
TGTGCCAGCAGTCCAGAATGGGATACGCAGTATTTT
>-|TRBV19|-|TRBJ2-5
CASRGLGLVGGGTQYF
TGTGCCAGTAGAGGGTTAGGCCTTGTTGGAGGAGGGACCCAGTACTTC
>-|TRBV28|once|TRBJ2-1
CASSSEGMDGEQFF
TGTGCCAGCAGCTCGGAGGGTATGGATGGCGAGCAGTTCTTC
>-|TRBV11-2|-|TRBJ2-4
CASTSASQRFKNSQYF
TGTGCCAGCACGTCCGCTAGCCAGAGGTTCAAAAACAGTCAGTACTTC
>-|TRBV2|once|TRBJ1-3
CASYDSSSGNTIYF
TGTGCCAGCTACGACAGCTCCTCTGGAAACACCATATATTTT
>-|TRBV9|-|TRBJ2-3
CASSDMSADIYTDTQYF
TGTGCCAGCAGCGATATGTCGGCGGACATCTACACAGATACGCAGTATTTT
>-|TRBV6-1|-|TRBJ2-4
CASSEVSGGLAKNIQYF
TGTGCCAGCAGTGAAGTTAGTGGCGGATTAGCCAAAAACATTCAGTACTTC
>-|TRBV7-8|-|TRBJ1-1
CASSLTEMNTEAFF
TGTGCCAGCAGCTTAACAGAAATGAACACTGAAGCTTTCTTT